The entry below gives a single T cell receptor beta chain sequence along with its context. The antigen is undetermined. This CDR3 region has 11 residues. V was trimmed by 3 bases and J by 5 bases, leaving 8 bases between them. Germline V gene sequence: CDR1 GTSNPN, CDR2 SVGIG (reference sequence). Authors' analysis steps: ImmunoSEQ only sent back junction sequences with no quality scores, so filtering was done differently. Profiled with immunoSEQ multiplex PCR; TCRdb holds only in-frame clones, not every one. V, J and clone size are taken as reported in that table, and D and trimming were inferred from the DNA itself. The data hold 2.5 million or so clones, with 90% to 95% observed a single time. These data are taken from a study of shared clonotypes between healthy human individuals. Turning to the study itself: The cohort had two women and three men, ages 18 to 49. Study results and caveats: Compared with clonotypes that all four donors shared, non-shared clonotypes had lower generation probabilities. Some naive CD4 clonotypes, around 4.7%, turned up in common across several donors.

The chain employs TRBV30 and TRBJ2-7, with D unclear. The origin of this receptor is a young man in good health. The specimen was naive CD4+ T cells sorted from blood. Subset reported: CD45RA+ positively selected. CDR3 sequence reads: CAWSETHEQYF. In nucleotides, the CDR3 is TGTGCCTGGAGCGAAACCCACGAGCAGTACTTC.